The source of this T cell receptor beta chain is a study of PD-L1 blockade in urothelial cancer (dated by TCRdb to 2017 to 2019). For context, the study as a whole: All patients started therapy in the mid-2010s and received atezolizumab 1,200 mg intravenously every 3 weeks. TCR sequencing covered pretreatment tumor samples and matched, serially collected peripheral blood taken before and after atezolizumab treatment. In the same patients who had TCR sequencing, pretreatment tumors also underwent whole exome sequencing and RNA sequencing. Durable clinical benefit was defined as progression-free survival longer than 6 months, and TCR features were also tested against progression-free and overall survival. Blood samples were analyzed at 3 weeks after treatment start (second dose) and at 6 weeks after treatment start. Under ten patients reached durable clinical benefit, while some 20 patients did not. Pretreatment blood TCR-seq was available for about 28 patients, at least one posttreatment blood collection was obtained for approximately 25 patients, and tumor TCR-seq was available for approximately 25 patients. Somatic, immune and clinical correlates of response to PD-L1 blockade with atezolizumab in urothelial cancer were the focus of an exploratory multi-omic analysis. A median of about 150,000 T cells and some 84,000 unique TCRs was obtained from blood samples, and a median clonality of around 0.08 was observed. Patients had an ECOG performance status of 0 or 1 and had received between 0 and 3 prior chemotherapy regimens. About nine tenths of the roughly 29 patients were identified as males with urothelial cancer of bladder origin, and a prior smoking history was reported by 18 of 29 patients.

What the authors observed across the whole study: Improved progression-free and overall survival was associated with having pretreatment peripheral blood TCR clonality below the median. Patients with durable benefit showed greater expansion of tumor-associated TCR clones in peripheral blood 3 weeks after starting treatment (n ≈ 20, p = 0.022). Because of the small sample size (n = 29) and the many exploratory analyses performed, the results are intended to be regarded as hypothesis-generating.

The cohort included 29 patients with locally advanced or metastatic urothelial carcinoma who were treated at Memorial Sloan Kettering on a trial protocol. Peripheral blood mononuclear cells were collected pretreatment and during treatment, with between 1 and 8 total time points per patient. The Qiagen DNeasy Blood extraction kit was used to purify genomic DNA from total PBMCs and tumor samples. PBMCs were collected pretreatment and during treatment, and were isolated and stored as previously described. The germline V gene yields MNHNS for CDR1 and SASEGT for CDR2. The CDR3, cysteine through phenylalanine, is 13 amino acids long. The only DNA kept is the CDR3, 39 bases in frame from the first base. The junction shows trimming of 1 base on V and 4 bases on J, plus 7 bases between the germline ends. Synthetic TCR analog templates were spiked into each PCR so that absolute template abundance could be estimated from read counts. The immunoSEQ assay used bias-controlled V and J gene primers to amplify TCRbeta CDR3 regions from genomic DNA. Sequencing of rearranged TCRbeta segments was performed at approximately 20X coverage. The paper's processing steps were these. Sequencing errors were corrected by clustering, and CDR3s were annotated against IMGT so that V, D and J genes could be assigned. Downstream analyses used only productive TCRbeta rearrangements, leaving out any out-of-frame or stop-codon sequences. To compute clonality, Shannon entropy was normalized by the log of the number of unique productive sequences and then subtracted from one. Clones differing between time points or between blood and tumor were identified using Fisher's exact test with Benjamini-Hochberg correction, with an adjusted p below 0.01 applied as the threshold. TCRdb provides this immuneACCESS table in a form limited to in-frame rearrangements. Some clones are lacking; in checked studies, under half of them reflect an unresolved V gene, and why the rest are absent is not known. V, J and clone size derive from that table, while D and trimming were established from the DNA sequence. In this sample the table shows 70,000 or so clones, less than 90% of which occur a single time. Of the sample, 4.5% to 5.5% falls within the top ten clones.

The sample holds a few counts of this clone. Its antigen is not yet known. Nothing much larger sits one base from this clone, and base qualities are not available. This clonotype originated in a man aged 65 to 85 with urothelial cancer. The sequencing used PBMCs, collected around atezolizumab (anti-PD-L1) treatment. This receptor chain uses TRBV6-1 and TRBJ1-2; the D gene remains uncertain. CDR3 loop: CASSEDVGYGYTF. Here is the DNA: TGTGCCAGCAGTGAAGACGTCGGCTATGGCTACACCTTC.